The sequence of this TCR beta chain was determined in a study of shared clonotypes between healthy human individuals. General study findings and limits: Some clonotypes were shared by all four sorted-subset donors, while others were not shared. The non-shared ones had lower generation probabilities than the shared ones.

Cells designated naive CD8 were CD45RO-negative and were positively selected for CCR7, with terminally differentiated effector memory CD45RA+ cells excluded. V trimming: 1 base; J trimming: 5 bases; junction bases outside the gene matches: 1. The CDR3 contains 14 residues. Germline CDR1 SGHDT, CDR2 YYEEEE. The repertoire was sequenced with immunoSEQ multiplex PCR; TCRdb's copy has only in-frame clones and lacks some. The table includes 660,000 or so clones, roughly 96% detected once. With regard to this clone: The antigen is undetermined.

This rearrangement joins TRBV5-6 to TRBJ2-5; 11 bases fit TRBD1. Sequenced material: naive CD8+ T cells sorted from blood. The TCR originated in a woman under 40 in good health. CDR3 in DNA: TGTGCCAGCAGCTTGCGGGACAGGGGGGAGACCCAGTACTTC. It is translated as CASSLRDRGETQYF.